The clone carrying this T cell receptor (beta chain) was found a few times. The antigen is not known. Together with a sample-barcoded 5' primer, a J-beta primer mix was included in a second PCR lasting about 6 to 12 cycles. Each TCR beta cDNA got a 12-nucleotide random molecular identifier. TCRdb reanalysed the 5' RACE reads using MiXCR and keeps one entry per CDR3 protein. This table holds approximately 730,000 distinct CDR3 sequences, approximately 39% found once. The sample belongs to a study of blood T cells in healthy people across ages. Study findings and constraints: Age advanced and TCR beta diversity per million T cells fell, roughly linearly. Aged donors had fewer naive CD4+ cells and lower diversity than long-lived donors.

Germline CDR1 is SGHAT and CDR2 is FQNNGV. Trimming took off 11 bases at V and 4 bases at J, with 17 bases between the two ends. This CDR3 comprises 13 residues. The TCR originated in a woman in her sixties or seventies in good health. Material: blood. The J gene is TRBJ1-2, the V gene TRBV11-2; no clear D gene. This chain's CDR3 is CAARSIEAYGYTF. The CDR3 coding sequence is TGTGCCGCCCGGAGCATTGAGGCCTATGGCTACACCTTC.